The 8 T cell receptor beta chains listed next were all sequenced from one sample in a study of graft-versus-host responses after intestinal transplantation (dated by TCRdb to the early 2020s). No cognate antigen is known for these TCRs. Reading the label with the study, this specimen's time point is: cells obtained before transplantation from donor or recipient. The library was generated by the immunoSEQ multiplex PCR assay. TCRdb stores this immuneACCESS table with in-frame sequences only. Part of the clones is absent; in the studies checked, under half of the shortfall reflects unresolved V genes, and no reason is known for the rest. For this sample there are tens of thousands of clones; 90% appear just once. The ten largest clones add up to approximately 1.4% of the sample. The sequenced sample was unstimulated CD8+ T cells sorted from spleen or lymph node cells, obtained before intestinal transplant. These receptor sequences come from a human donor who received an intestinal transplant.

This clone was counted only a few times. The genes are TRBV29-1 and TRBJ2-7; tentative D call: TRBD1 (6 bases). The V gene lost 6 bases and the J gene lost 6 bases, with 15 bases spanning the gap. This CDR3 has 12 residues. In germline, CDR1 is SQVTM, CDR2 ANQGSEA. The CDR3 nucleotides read TGCAGCGTCCTACCAGGGGTAGGCGAGCAGTACTTC. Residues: CSVLPGVGEQYF.

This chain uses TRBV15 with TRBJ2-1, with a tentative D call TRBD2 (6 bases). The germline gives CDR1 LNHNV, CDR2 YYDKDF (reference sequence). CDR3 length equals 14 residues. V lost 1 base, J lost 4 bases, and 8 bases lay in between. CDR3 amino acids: CATSRVAGYNEQFF. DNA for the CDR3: TGTGCCACCAGCAGAGTGGCGGGGTACAATGAGCAGTTCTTC.

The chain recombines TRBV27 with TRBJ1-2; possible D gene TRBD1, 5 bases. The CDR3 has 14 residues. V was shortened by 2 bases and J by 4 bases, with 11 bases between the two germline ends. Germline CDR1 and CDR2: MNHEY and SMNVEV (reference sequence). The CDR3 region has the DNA TGTGCCAGCAGTTTACGGGGGTTTACCTATGGCTACACCTTC. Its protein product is CASSLRGFTYGYTF.

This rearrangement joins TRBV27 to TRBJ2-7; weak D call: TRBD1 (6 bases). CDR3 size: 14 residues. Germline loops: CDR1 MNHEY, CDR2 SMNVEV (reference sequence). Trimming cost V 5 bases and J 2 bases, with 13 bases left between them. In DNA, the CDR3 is TGTGCCAGCAGTGCCAGGGACAAACCCTACGAGCAGTACTTC. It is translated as CASSARDKPYEQYF.

The CDR3 DNA is TGTGCCAGCACCCCAGAGAGCGGATACTACGAGCAGTACTTC. This gives the protein CASTPESGYYEQYF. V and J are TRBV11-2 and TRBJ2-7, with D perhaps TRBD2 (5 bases). CDR3 length: 14 residues. Trimming removed 7 bases at V and 3 bases at J, with 16 bases between. The germline V gene has CDR1 SGHAT and CDR2 FQNNGV.

DNA for the CDR3: TGTGCCAGCAGCTTATCTGCCGGGGACGAGCAGTACTTC. It yields the protein CASSLSAGDEQYF. V and J are TRBV7-9 and TRBJ2-7; maybe TRBD2 (5 bases). There are 13 residues in the CDR3. Germline CDR1 SEHNR, CDR2 FQNEAQ (reference sequence). V was clipped by 2 bases and J by 5 bases, with 10 bases between them.

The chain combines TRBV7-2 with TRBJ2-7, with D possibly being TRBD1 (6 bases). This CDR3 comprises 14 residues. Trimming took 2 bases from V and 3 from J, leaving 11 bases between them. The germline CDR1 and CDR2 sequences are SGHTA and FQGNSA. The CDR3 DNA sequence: TGTGCCAGCAGCTTAAGTCCAGGGGTCTACGAGCAGTACTTC. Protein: CASSLSPGVYEQYF.

CDR3: CASSSDRESTDTQYF. The CDR3 coding sequence is TGTGCCAGCAGTTCCGACAGGGAGAGCACAGATACGCAGTATTTT. The chain recombines TRBV6-5 with TRBJ2-3; the match to TRBD1 covers 7 bases. Germline V lookup: CDR1 MNHEY, CDR2 SVGAGI. V dropped 4 bases and J dropped 0; count of bases not matched to a gene: 4. This CDR3 is 15 amino acids long.